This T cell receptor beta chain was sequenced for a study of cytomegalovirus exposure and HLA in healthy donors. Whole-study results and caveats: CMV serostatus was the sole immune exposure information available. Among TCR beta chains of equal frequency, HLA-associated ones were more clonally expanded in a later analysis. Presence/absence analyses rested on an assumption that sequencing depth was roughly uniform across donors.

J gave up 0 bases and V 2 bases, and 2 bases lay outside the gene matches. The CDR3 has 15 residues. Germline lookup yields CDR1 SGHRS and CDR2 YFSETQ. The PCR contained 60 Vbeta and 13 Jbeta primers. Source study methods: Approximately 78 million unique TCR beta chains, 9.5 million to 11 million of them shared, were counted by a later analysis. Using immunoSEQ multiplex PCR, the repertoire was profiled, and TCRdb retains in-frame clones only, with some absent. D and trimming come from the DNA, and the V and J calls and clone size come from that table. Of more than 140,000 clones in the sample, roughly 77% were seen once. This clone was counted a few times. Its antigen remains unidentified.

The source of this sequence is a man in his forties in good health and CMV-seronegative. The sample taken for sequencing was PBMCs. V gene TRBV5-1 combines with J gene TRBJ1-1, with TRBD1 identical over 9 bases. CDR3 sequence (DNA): TGCGCCAGCAGCTTTACAGGGGGCATGAACACTGAAGCTTTCTTT. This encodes CASSFTGGMNTEAFF.